Below, 2 T cell receptor beta chains from the same sample are listed, as sequenced in a study of T cell clonotyping in hematopoietic cell transplantation. Assay used: immunoSEQ multiplex PCR; TCRdb lists only in-frame clones, some missing. The repertoire has roughly 5,300 clones, roughly four fifths of them found once; the top ten carry 20% to 25%. Sequenced here: peripheral blood mononuclear cells, sampled 100 days after allogeneic stem cell transplant. All receptors come from a male patient aged 55-69 years who had an allogeneic stem cell transplant, so T cells may come from the graft donor. Some clones in this sample may be carry-over from other donors' samples.

A few counts support this clone. This chain connects TRBV6-4 to TRBJ1-1; D is unresolved. CDR1 is MRHNA and CDR2 is SNTAGT in the germline V gene. V lost 6 bases and J 6 bases, leaving 8 bases between the germline ends. The CDR3 loop spans 11 amino acids. CDR3 in amino acids: CASRGSPEAFF. The CDR3 coding sequence is TGTGCCAGCAGGGGAAGTCCTGAAGCTTTCTTT.

The chain links TRBV5-5 to TRBJ1-2; TRBD1 aligns across 9 bases. The CDR3 sequence is 15 residues long. The trim removed 4 bases at V and 10 bases at J, leaving 14 bases unmatched. The germline gives CDR1 SGHKS, CDR2 YYEKEE (reference sequence). DNA for the CDR3: TGTGCCAGCAGCACACGGTTGGGGGACAGGGTGGCCTACACCTTC. As protein: CASSTRLGDRVAYTF.